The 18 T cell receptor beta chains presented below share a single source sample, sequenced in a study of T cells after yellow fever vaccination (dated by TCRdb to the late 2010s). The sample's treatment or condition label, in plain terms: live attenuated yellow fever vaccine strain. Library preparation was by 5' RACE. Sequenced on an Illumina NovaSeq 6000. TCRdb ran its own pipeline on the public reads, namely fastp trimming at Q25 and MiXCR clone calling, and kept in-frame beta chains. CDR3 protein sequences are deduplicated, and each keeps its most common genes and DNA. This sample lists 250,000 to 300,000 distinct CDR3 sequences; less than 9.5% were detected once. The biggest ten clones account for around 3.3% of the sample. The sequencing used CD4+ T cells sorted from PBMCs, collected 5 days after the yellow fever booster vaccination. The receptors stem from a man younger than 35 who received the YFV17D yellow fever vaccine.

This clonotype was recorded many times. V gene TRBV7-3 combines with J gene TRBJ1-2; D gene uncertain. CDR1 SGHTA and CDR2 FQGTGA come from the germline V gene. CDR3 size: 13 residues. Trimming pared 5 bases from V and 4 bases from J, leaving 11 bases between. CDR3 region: CASSQAEGYGYTF. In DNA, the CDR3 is TGTGCCAGCAGCCAGGCCGAGGGCTATGGCTACACCTTC.

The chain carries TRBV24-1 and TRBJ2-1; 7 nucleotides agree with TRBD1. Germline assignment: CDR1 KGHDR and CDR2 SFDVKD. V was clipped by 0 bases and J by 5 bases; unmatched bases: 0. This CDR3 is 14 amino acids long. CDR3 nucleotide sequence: TGTGCCACCAGTGATTTGCAGGGGGACAATGAGCAGTTCTTC. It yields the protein CATSDLQGDNEQFF.

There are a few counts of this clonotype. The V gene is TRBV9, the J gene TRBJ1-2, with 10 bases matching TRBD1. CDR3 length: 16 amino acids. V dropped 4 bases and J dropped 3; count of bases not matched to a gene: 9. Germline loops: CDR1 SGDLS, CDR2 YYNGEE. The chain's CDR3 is CASSRDRGRGYYGYTF. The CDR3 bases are TGTGCCAGCAGCAGGGACAGGGGACGCGGGTACTATGGCTACACCTTC.

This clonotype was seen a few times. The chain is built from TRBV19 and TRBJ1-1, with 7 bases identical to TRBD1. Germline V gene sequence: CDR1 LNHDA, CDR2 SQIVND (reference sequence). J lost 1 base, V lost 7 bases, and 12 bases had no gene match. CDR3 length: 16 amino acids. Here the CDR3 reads CASNRATGWRNTEAFF. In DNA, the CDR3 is TGTGCCAGTAATAGGGCGACAGGGTGGAGGAACACTGAAGCTTTCTTT.

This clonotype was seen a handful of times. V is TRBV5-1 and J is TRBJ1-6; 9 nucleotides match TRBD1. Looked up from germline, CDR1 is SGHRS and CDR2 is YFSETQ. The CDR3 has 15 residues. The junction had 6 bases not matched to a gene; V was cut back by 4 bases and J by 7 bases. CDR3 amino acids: CASSLWTGANSPLHF. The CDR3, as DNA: TGCGCCAGCAGCCTTTGGACAGGGGCCAATTCACCCCTCCACTTT.

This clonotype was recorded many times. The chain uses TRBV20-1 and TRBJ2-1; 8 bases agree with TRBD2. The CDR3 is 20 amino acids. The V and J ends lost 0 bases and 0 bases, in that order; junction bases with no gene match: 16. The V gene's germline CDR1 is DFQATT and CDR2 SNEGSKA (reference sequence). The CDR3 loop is CSARDPTGGGPRSSYNEQFF. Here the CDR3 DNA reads TGCAGTGCTAGAGATCCTACCGGCGGGGGGCCGAGGAGCTCCTACAATGAGCAGTTCTTC.

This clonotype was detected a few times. CDR3 DNA: TGTGCCAGCAGCGAACTACAGGGGGCTGGGGGCTACACCTTC. Translation gives CASSELQGAGGYTF. The chain joins TRBV7-2 to TRBJ1-2, with 9 positions matching TRBD1. With V trimmed by 5 bases and J by 8 bases, 9 bases remained unmatched. The CDR3 contains 14 residues. The germline CDR1 and CDR2 sequences are SGHTA and FQGNSA. The full variable domain, in which reference TRBV7-2 and TRBJ1-2 provide the parts outside the CDR3, is GAGVSQSPSNKVTEKGKDVELRCDPISGHTALYWYRQSLGQGLEFLIYFQGNSAPDKSGLPSDRFSAERTGGSVSTLTIQRTQQEDSAVYLCASSELQGAGGYTFGSGTRLTVV.

CDR3 nucleotides: TGCGCCAGCAGCCTCCGAGGGCGATGGGAGACCCAGTACTTC. Translation gives CASSLRGRWETQYF. The chain carries TRBV5-1 and TRBJ2-5, with D possibly matching TRBD2 (5 bases). Trimming stripped 4 bases from V and 5 bases from J, with 15 bases between. Germline V lookup: CDR1 SGHRS, CDR2 YFSETQ. This CDR3 has 14 residues.

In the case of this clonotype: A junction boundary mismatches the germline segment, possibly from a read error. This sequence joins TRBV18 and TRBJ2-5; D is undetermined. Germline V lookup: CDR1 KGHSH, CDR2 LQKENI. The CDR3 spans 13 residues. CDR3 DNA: TGTGCCAGCTCACCGGCCCTCTTAGAAACTGAAAGCTTC. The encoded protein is CASSPALLETESF. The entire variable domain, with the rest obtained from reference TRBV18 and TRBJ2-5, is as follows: NAGVMQNPRHLVRRRGQEARLRCSPMKGHSHVYWYRQLPEEGLKFMVYLQKENIIDESGMPKERFSAEFPKEGPSILRIQQVVRGDSAAYFCASSPALLETESFGPGTRLLVL.

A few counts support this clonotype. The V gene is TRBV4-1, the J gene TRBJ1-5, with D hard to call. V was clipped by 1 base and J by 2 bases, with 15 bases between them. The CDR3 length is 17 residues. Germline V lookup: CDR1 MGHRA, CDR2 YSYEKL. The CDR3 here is CASSQANLIARNQPQHF. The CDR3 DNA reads TGCGCCAGCAGCCAAGCCAACCTAATCGCTCGCAATCAGCCCCAGCATTTT.

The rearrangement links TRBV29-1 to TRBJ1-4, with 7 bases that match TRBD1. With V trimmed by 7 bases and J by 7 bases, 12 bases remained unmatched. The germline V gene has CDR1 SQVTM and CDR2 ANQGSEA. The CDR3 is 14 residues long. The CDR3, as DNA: TGCAGCGCCACAAGACAGGGTTTTGGTGAAAAACTGTTTTTT. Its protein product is CSATRQGFGEKLFF.

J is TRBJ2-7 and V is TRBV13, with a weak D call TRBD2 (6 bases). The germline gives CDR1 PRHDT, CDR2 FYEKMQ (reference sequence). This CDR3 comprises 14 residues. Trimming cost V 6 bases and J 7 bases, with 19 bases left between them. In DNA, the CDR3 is TGTGCCAGCAGTGTTCTCGGTCCAGGAGGGGAGCAGTACTTC. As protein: CASSVLGPGGEQYF. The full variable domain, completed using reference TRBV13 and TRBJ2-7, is AAGVIQSPRHLIKEKRETATLKCYPIPRHDTVYWYQQGPGQDPQFLISFYEKMQSDKGSIPDRFSAQQFSDYHSELNMSSLELGDSALYFCASSVLGPGGEQYFGPGTRLTVT.

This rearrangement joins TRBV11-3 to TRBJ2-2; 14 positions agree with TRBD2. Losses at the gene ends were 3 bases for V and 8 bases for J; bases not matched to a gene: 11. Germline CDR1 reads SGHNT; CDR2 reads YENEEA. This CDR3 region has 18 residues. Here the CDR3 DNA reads TGTGCCAGCAGCTTGGCTGGGACTAGCGGGGGCCCGGATGGGGAGCTGTTTTTT. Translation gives CASSLAGTSGGPDGELFF.

The CDR3 DNA sequence: TGTGCCAGCTCAAGCGCGGGGTTGAATCAGCCCCAGCATTTT. Residues: CASSSAGLNQPQHF. This chain joins TRBV18 and TRBJ1-5, with D uncertain. V lost 5 bases and J lost 4, with 12 bases in between. Germline V gives CDR1 KGHSH, CDR2 LQKENI. The CDR3 spans 14 residues.

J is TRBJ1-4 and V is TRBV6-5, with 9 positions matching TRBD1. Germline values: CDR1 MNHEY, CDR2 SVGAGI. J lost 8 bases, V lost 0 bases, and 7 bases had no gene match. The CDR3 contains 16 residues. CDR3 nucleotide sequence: TGTGCCAGCAGTTACTCTCCGGGACAGGGAGGCGAAAAACTGTTTTTT. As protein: CASSYSPGQGGEKLFF.

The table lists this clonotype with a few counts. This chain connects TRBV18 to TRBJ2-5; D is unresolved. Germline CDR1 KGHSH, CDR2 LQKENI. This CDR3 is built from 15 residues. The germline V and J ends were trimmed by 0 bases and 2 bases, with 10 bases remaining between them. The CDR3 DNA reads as TGTGCCAGCTCACCACCTTCGTGGCGACAAGAGACCCAGTACTTC. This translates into CASSPPSWRQETQYF.

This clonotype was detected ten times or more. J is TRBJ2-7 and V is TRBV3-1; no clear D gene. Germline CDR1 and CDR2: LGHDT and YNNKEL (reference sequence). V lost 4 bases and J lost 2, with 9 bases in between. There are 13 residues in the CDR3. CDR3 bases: TGTGCCAGCAGCCCCAGTGGGGCCTACGAGCAGTACGTC. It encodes CASSPSGAYEQYV.

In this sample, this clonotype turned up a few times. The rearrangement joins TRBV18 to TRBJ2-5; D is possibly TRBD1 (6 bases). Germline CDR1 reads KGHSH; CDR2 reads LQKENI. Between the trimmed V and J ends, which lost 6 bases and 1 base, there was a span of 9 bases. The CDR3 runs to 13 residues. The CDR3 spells CASSGQTQETQYF. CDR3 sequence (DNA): TGTGCCAGCTCCGGACAGACCCAAGAGACCCAGTACTTC.